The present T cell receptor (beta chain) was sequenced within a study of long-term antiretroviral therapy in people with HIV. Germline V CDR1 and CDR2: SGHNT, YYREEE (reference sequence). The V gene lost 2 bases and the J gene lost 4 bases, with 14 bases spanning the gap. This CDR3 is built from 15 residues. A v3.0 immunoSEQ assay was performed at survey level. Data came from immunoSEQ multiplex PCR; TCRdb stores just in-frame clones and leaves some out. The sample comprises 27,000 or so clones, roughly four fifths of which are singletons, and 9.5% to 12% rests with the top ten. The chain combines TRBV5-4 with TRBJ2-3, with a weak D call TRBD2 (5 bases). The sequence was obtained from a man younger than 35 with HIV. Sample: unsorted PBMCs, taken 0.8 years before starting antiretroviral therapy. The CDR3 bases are TGTGCCAGCAGCTTCTCGGGGTATCGCGCAGATACGCAGTATTTT. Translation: CASSFSGYRADTQYF. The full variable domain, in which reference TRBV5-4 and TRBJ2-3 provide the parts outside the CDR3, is ETGVTQSPTHLIKTRGQQVTLRCSSQSGHNTVSWYQQALGQGPQFIFQYYREEENGRGNFPPRFSGLQFPNYSSELNVNALELDDSALYLCASSFSGYRADTQYFGPGTRLTVL.